This T cell receptor (beta chain) was documented in a study of blood T cell repertoires in COVID-19 (dated by TCRdb to 2018 to 2020). In terms of the full investigation: Samples from collaborators originated in the United States, Italy and Spain and spanned both the acute and convalescent phases of COVID-19. The prospective study material was composed of cDNA or gDNA derived from T cells, B-cell-depleted T cells, or PBMCs. The dataset comprised deeply sampled blood TCRbeta repertoires from subjects exposed to, actively infected with, or recovered from COVID-19. The repertoires were made available in a free public database intended to serve as a resource for research on the immune response to SARS-CoV-2. The samples were drawn from the first 160 participants of the ongoing ImmuneRACE study and from under 1,500 subjects provided by 6 global collaborators. Nearly every sample came with metadata listing a de-identified subject ID, COVID-19 status, age in years and sex. Where HLA class I and class II types were available, the types were taken from metadata supplied by the sample provider, not from assay-based typing.

Enrolling through a virtual design, the prospective study's participants ranged in age from roughly 18 to 95 years and lived across approximately 25 United States geographic areas. In the prospective study, participants were assigned to cohorts based on the clinical history participants reported in a screening survey and a study questionnaire. Recovered participants in ImmuneRACE Cohort 3 were defined as having two consecutive negative NP/OP PCR tests, clearance from a healthcare professional, or resolution of symptoms. In the prospective study, mobile phlebotomists collected whole blood, serum and a nasopharyngeal or oropharyngeal swab from each participant. Participants in the prospective study had the option to provide additional blood draws and questionnaires over a 2-month period. Before DNA extraction, prospective study blood samples were shipped either frozen or at room temperature. Trimming takes 4 bases from V and 0 bases from J, and the germline ends sit 15 bases apart. From cysteine to phenylalanine, the CDR3 is 16 amino acids long. CDR3 DNA only is kept here, 48 bases in frame from base 1. The germline V gene (reference sequence) provides CDR1 LNHDA and CDR2 SQIVND.

To note about this clone: The antigen it binds to is not known. Base qualities are not at hand, and no much larger clone is one base apart.

TCRbeta CDR3 regions were amplified from genomic DNA using the immunoSEQ Assay, a bias-controlled multiplex PCR. As for how the authors treated the data: The number of nucleated cells in each sample was estimated from the amplification of reference gene primers within the assay. To quantify the absolute abundance of each unique TCRbeta CDR3 rearrangement, sequence reads were collapsed and filtered. For each sample, productive Simpson clonality was calculated as the square root of Simpson's diversity index across productive rearrangements. Here the immuneACCESS table is served through TCRdb, limited to in-frame sequences with V and J called. Missing clones are a known gap in these copies; in checked studies unresolved V genes cover under half, and the rest lacks a known reason. V and J calls and clone size are as listed in that table; D and trimming were resolved from the DNA. The sample yields 150,000 to 200,000 clones; over 75% were counted once. Jointly, the top ten make up approximately 5.4% of the sample.

Broad study findings and their caveats: The amount of clinical and demographic metadata varied by source and participant and was provided uncurated.

Sequenced: PBMCs or T cells enriched from blood (not recorded which). This TCR came from a middle-aged man who had recovered from COVID-19. The sequence joins TRBV19 to TRBJ1-1, with TRBD1 tentatively as D gene (6 bases match). CDR3 region: CASSRLAGAMNTEAFF. DNA sequence: TGTGCCAGTAGTAGATTGGCAGGGGCCATGAACACTGAAGCTTTCTTT.